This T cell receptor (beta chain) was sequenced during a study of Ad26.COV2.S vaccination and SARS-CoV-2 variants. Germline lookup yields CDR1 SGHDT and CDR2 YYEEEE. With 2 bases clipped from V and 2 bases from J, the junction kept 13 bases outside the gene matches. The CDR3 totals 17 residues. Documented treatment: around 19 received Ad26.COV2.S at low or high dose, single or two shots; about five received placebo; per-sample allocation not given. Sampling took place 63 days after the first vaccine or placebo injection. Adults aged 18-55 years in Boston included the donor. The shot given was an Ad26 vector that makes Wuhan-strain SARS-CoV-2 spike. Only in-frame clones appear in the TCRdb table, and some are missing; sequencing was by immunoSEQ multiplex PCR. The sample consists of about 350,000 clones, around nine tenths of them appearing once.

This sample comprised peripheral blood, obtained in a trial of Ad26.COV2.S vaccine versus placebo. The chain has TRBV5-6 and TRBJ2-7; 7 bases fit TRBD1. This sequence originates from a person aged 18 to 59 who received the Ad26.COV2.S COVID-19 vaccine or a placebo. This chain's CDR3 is CASSFGKYRTGPYEQYF. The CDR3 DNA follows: TGTGCCAGCAGCTTCGGAAAGTACAGGACAGGACCCTACGAGCAGTACTTC.